The clone carrying this TCR beta chain was counted ten times or more. The identical CDR3 is also encoded by other nucleotide sequences in the sample. CDR3 size: 13 residues. J was trimmed by 1 base and V by 8 bases; bases with no gene match: 0. Germline loops: CDR1 SNHLY, CDR2 FYNNEI. The sample belongs to a study of beta chain features in type 1 diabetes. Sequencing targeted expressed TCRB transcripts, as all isolated RNA had been reverse transcribed. Here immunoSEQ multiplex PCR was the method, and the copy in TCRdb shows in-frame clones only, minus some. The sample has hundreds of thousands of clones; roughly 15% are singletons.

The chain carries TRBV2 and TRBJ2-3; 10 bases map to TRBD2. The sample taken for sequencing was central memory CD4+ T cells from blood. The receptor comes from a man aged 30 to 39 in good health. This chain's CDR3 is CASGLAGTDTQYF. The CDR3 DNA reads as TGTGCCAGCGGACTAGCGGGCACAGATACGCAGTATTTT.